Presented here are 21 T cell receptor beta chains from one specimen sequenced in a study of cytomegalovirus exposure and HLA in healthy donors. PCR involved 60 Vbeta and 13 Jbeta primers. Measured with immunoSEQ multiplex PCR; TCRdb has only the in-frame clones, and not every one. The sample has some 90,000 clones, 82% seen once; the top ten hold approximately 3.9%. Sequencing was performed on PBMCs. The source is a man aged 50-59 years in good health and CMV-seronegative.

This clone was counted a single time. The rearrangement uses TRBV7-8 and TRBJ1-4; D unresolved. This CDR3 spans 14 amino acids. Germline V gene data show CDR1 as SGHVS and CDR2 as FQNEAQ. V lost 4 bases and J lost 7, with 13 bases in between. The CDR3 region is CASSSHGVSEKLFF. CDR3 nucleotides: TGTGCCAGCAGCTCACATGGAGTGAGTGAAAAACTGTTTTTT.

The J gene is TRBJ2-3, the V gene TRBV7-2, with TRBD2 identical over 9 bases. V lost 1 base and J lost 3; bases outside the gene matches: 2. The germline V gene has CDR1 SGHTA and CDR2 FQGNSA. This CDR3 is built from 15 residues. This chain's CDR3 is CASSLVTSGTDTQYF. CDR3 nucleotides: TGTGCCAGCAGCTTAGTTACTAGCGGGACAGATACGCAGTATTTT.

The chain uses TRBV9 and TRBJ2-3; 7 bases align to TRBD1. V dropped 8 bases and J dropped 2; count of bases not matched to a gene: 11. The germline V gene encodes CDR1 SGDLS and CDR2 YYNGEE. The CDR3 runs 15 residues. The CDR3 nucleotides read TGTGCCAGTAATAAGAGGGACAGCCCCACAGATACGCAGTATTTT. It is translated as CASNKRDSPTDTQYF.

The sample holds one count of this clone. The chain links TRBV6-1 to TRBJ2-5, with D tentatively TRBD1 (5 bases). The DNA end favors TRBJ2-7, so the J call may be wrong. Germline V lookup: CDR1 MNHNS, CDR2 SASEGT. The CDR3 has 13 amino acids. CDR3 bases: TGTGCCAGCAGTTCAGGGTTCTCCTACGAGCAGTACTTC. Translated, it gives CASSSGFSYEQYF.

This clone has just one count. The J gene is TRBJ2-5, the V gene TRBV4-2; no clear D. Per the germline V gene, CDR1 is LGHNA and CDR2 is YNFKEQ. Trimming took off 1 base at V and 7 bases at J, with 16 bases between the two ends. This CDR3 has 15 amino acids. CDR3 loop: CASSQGRSVVGTQYF. The DNA for the CDR3 is TGTGCCAGCAGCCAAGGTAGAAGCGTCGTGGGGACCCAGTACTTC.

The chain combines TRBV27 with TRBJ2-7; 12 bases match TRBD2. The CDR3 extends over 15 amino acids. CDR1 and CDR2 from the germline V gene are MNHEY and SMNVEV (reference sequence). The J segment lost 0 bases and the V segment lost 4 bases, leaving 1 base of the junction unmatched. CDR3 coding DNA: TGTGCCAGCAGTTCGGGACTAGCGGGCTCCTACGAGCAGTACTTC. The encoded protein is CASSSGLAGSYEQYF.

This clone was detected a few times. The chain couples TRBV10-3 to TRBJ2-1, with 7 nucleotides matching TRBD2. Germline lookup yields CDR1 ENHRY and CDR2 SYGVKD. The CDR3 is 16 residues long. V gave up 6 bases and J gave up 5 bases; unmatched junction bases: 13. In nucleotides, the CDR3 is TGTGCCATCAGCAAGCGGGACGGCCTAGAGGACAATGAGCAGTTCTTC. The encoded protein is CAISKRDGLEDNEQFF.

The table lists this clone with a count of one. The J gene is TRBJ1-2, the V gene TRBV9; D is ambiguous. From germline, CDR1 is SGDLS and CDR2 YYNGEE. The CDR3 runs 16 residues. V shed 3 bases and J shed 6 bases, with 21 bases lying between them. The CDR3 nucleotides read TGTGCCAGCAGCGCTGGTGGTGTGCCAATGAGGGATGGCTACACCTTC. The encoded protein is CASSAGGVPMRDGYTF. Complete variable domain (other parts from reference TRBV9 and TRBJ1-2): DSGVTQTPKHLITATGQRVTLRCSPRSGDLSVYWYQQSLDQGLQFLIQYYNGEERAKGNILERFSAQQFPDLHSELNLSSLELGDSALYFCASSAGGVPMRDGYTFGSGTRLTVV.

The chain combines TRBV5-4 with TRBJ1-1; 7 bases line up with TRBD1. Germline CDR1 SGHNT, CDR2 YYREEE (reference sequence). Germline trimming cut 5 bases from V and 3 bases from J; bases unmatched to any gene: 13. CDR3 size: 16 residues. The CDR3 loop reads CASSSQGGVWDTEAFF. CDR3 DNA sequence: TGTGCCAGCAGTTCCCAAGGGGGCGTGTGGGACACTGAAGCTTTCTTT.

This sequence joins TRBV25-1 and TRBJ1-1, with 8 bases identical to TRBD1. V shed 4 bases and J 4 bases; nucleotides not matched to a gene: 14. CDR1 and CDR2 from the germline V gene are MGHDK and SYGVNS. CDR3 length: 17 residues. The CDR3 sequence is CASSGHSGGKGGTEAFF. Written as DNA, the CDR3 is TGTGCCAGCAGTGGACACTCAGGGGGCAAGGGGGGCACTGAAGCTTTCTTT.

The rearrangement uses TRBV6-5 and TRBJ1-1; 7 bases match TRBD1. The CDR3 runs 14 residues. Germline trimming cut 4 bases from V and 4 bases from J; bases unmatched to any gene: 6. CDR1 is MNHEY, CDR2 SVGAGI, per germline. The CDR3 protein is CASSSVGQTTEAFF. The CDR3 nucleotides are TGTGCCAGCAGTTCCGTGGGACAGACCACTGAAGCTTTCTTT.

The chain has TRBV28 and TRBJ1-2; D possibly corresponds to TRBD1 (5 bases). This CDR3 contains 14 residues. The germline CDR1 and CDR2 sequences are MDHEN and SYDVKM. V lost 5 bases and J lost 4, with 14 bases in between. The CDR3 DNA sequence: TGTGCCAGCAGTACGGGACTGGCGCTCTATGGCTACACCTTC. Translation gives CASSTGLALYGYTF.

The genes are TRBV28 and TRBJ1-4, with 11 bases identical to TRBD1. The junction had 10 bases not matched to a gene; V was cut back by 3 bases and J by 7 bases. This CDR3 region has 17 residues. The V gene's germline CDR1 is MDHEN and CDR2 SYDVKM. CDR3 bases: TGTGCCAGCAGTTTCCGGACAGGGGGCGGATTCGGTGAAAAACTGTTTTTT. Translation: CASSFRTGGGFGEKLFF.

The chain is built from TRBV10-2 and TRBJ2-5; D is unclear. The CDR3 is made up of 14 amino acids. Germline-derived CDR1 and CDR2 are WSHSY and SAAADI. The V end lost 6 bases, the J end lost 3 bases, and 14 bases lay between the germline ends. CDR3 coding DNA: TGCGCCAGCAGGGGCCAGGTTACCAAAGAGACCCAGTACTTC. Translating gives CASRGQVTKETQYF.

The chain links TRBV10-3 to TRBJ1-1, with TRBD1 matching over 7 bases. Germline values: CDR1 ENHRY, CDR2 SYGVKD. The CDR3 extends over 13 amino acids. J was trimmed by 3 bases and V by 9 bases; bases with no gene match: 7. The CDR3 DNA sequence: TGTGCCATAGCGACAGGGTTGGACACTGAAGCTTTCTTT. This sequence encodes CAIATGLDTEAFF.

This clone appeared once. This sequence joins TRBV7-2 and TRBJ2-7; D ambiguous. Trimming left V 0 bases short and J 2 bases short, with 11 bases between. Germline CDR1 and CDR2: SGHTA and FQGNSA. CDR3 length: 15 residues. The DNA of the CDR3 is TGTGCCAGCAGCTTAGCGGGTGGGCAGGCCTACGAGCAGTACTTC. The encoded protein is CASSLAGGQAYEQYF.

This chain uses TRBV5-1 with TRBJ2-5; 7 nucleotides line up with TRBD1. Germline V CDR1 and CDR2: SGHRS, YFSETQ. The CDR3 contains 14 residues. The junction had 7 bases not matched to a gene; V was cut back by 4 bases and J by 4 bases. CDR3 bases: TGCGCCAGCAGCCTAACAGGGGAGAGAGAGACCCAGTACTTC. Amino acid sequence: CASSLTGERETQYF.

The CDR3 DNA sequence: TGTGCCAGCAGTCTGACCACAGGGAACGAGCAGTACTTC. Amino acid sequence: CASSLTTGNEQYF. This chain links TRBV6-1 with TRBJ2-7; perhaps TRBD1 as D (6 bases). The V and J ends lost 5 bases and 5 bases respectively, with 13 bases between them. This CDR3 is 13 amino acids long. CDR1 is MNHNS and CDR2 is SASEGT in the germline V gene.

This clone was observed a single time. DNA for the CDR3: TGTGCCAGCAGCTTACTTTCCGGGACAGACAACACTGAAGCTTTCTTT. Protein: CASSLLSGTDNTEAFF. The chain is built from TRBV9 and TRBJ1-1, with 7 bases aligning to TRBD1. CDR1 and CDR2 from the germline V gene are SGDLS and YYNGEE. The junction had 11 bases not matched to a gene; V was cut back by 4 bases and J by 2 bases. The CDR3 length is 16 residues.

V gene TRBV19 combines with J gene TRBJ2-3, with D perhaps TRBD2 (5 bases). V lost 7 bases and J 2 bases, leaving 16 bases between the germline ends. From germline, CDR1 is LNHDA and CDR2 SQIVND (reference sequence). This CDR3 has 15 amino acids. The CDR3 region has the DNA TGTGCCAGTACCCGAGGGATGGGTTTCACAGATACGCAGTATTTT. Encoded protein: CASTRGMGFTDTQYF.

The J gene is TRBJ2-5, the V gene TRBV2; 7 bases are a match to TRBD1. Trimming took 4 bases from V and 4 from J; bases not matched to a gene: 9. The CDR3 has 15 residues. Germline CDR1 and CDR2: SNHLY and FYNNEI. The CDR3 reads CASSGGQMRRETQYF. CDR3 DNA: TGTGCCAGCAGTGGGGGACAGATGAGACGAGAGACCCAGTACTTC.